A single sample gave rise to the 2 T cell receptor beta chains below, sequenced in a study of blood T cell repertoires in COVID-19. Assay: immunoSEQ multiplex PCR; the TCRdb copy retains only in-frame clones and omits some. The data contain more than 250,000 clones, over 80% of them seen just once; the ten biggest clones take up around 5.8%. The material sequenced was peripheral blood. These TCRs come from a woman aged 45-65 years with COVID-19, enrolled during active disease.

The chain links TRBV9 to TRBJ1-1; D perhaps matches TRBD1 (6 bases). Deletions cut 1 base from V and 6 bases from J, with 10 bases between. Germline CDR1 and CDR2: SGDLS and YYNGEE. CDR3 length equals 13 residues. Written as DNA, the CDR3 is TGTGCCAGCAGCGTATCAGGGGCCGCTGAAGCTTTCTTT. This sequence encodes CASSVSGAAEAFF.

The chain links TRBV12-5 to TRBJ2-7; D not resolved. The CDR3 sequence is 14 residues long. Trimming shortened V by 0 bases and J by 1 base, and 7 bases separated the two germline ends. CDR1 is LGHNT and CDR2 is FRNRAP in the germline V gene. For the CDR3, the DNA is TGTGCTAGTGGTTTGGTTTCTTCTTCCTACGAGCAGTACTTC. Translated, it gives CASGLVSSSYEQYF. Combining the CDR3 with reference TRBV12-5 and TRBJ2-7 gives the whole variable domain DARVTQTPRHKVTEMGQEVTMRCQPILGHNTVFWYRQTMMQGLELLAYFRNRAPLDDSGMPKDRFSAEMPDATLATLKIQPSEPRDSAVYFCASGLVSSSYEQYFGPGTRLTVT.